The 31 T cell receptor beta chains listed next were all sequenced from one sample in a study of blood T cell repertoires in COVID-19. Libraries were prepared by immunoSEQ multiplex PCR; TCRdb keeps only in-frame clonotypes and omits some of them. The table has about 220,000 clones, approximately 84% seen once. The sequencing input was peripheral blood. The receptors originated from a woman in her 30s who had recovered from COVID-19.

This clone was detected a few times. CDR3 amino acids: CASSFGGNSPLHF. CDR3 nucleotide sequence: TGTGCCAGCAGCTTCGGCGGGAATTCACCCCTCCACTTT. V is TRBV7-9 and J is TRBJ1-6; D gene uncertain. V shed 3 bases and J shed 7 bases, with 7 bases lying between them. The CDR3 spans 13 residues. Germline V gene lookup returns CDR1 SEHNR and CDR2 FQNEAQ (reference sequence).

This clone appeared once. CDR3 DNA sequence: TGTGCCTGGAGCGACAATGAGCAGTTCTTC. It yields the protein CAWSDNEQFF. V is TRBV30 and J is TRBJ2-1; no firm D call. Germline CDR1 is GTSNPN and CDR2 is SVGIG (reference sequence). The V and J ends lost 3 bases and 5 bases respectively, with 2 bases between them. The CDR3 covers 10 residues.

The chain uses TRBV28 and TRBJ2-1, with 14 bases fitting TRBD2. V dropped 7 bases and J dropped 5; count of bases not matched to a gene: 13. Germline V lookup: CDR1 MDHEN, CDR2 SYDVKM. The CDR3 consists of 18 residues. In nucleotides, the CDR3 is TGTGCCAGCACAACGATGACTAGCGGGAGGGCTAGGAACAATGAGCAGTTCTTC. Its protein is CASTTMTSGRARNNEQFF.

This clone came up a few times. The CDR3 DNA is TGTGCCTGGAGTGTATTTCAGGGGGCGTCCGGCCACTATGGCTACACCTTC. Protein product: CAWSVFQGASGHYGYTF. J is TRBJ1-2 and V is TRBV30, with 8 bases identical to TRBD1. From germline, CDR1 is GTSNPN and CDR2 SVGIG (reference sequence). Unmatched junction bases numbered 12, after V lost 0 bases and J lost 3 bases. This CDR3 has 17 amino acids.

The chain combines TRBV6-6 with TRBJ2-6, with a possible D match to TRBD1 (6 bases). V dropped 8 bases and J dropped 2 bases, with 10 bases sitting between them. The CDR3 consists of 14 residues. Germline CDR1 and CDR2: MNHNY and SVGAGI (reference sequence). Here the CDR3 reads CASLRGAGANVLTF. CDR3 bases: TGTGCCAGCCTCAGGGGAGCTGGGGCCAACGTCCTGACTTTC.

The chain uses TRBV28 and TRBJ1-4, with D maybe TRBD1 (6 bases). V lost 4 bases to trimming and J lost 6 bases, with 12 bases between them. The CDR3 is made up of 14 amino acids. The germline gives CDR1 MDHEN, CDR2 SYDVKM. CDR3 sequence (DNA): TGTGCCAGCAGTTCTACAGGGAGGGATGAAAAACTGTTTTTT. It codes for CASSSTGRDEKLFF.

On this clone itself: The sample holds other DNA sequences that translate to the same CDR3. The chain has TRBV28 and TRBJ2-7; weak D call: TRBD1 (6 bases). CDR1 is MDHEN and CDR2 is SYDVKM in the germline V gene. CDR3 length: 13 amino acids. The V end lost 6 bases, the J end lost 6 bases, and 15 bases lay between the germline ends. The CDR3 DNA sequence: TGTGCCAGCAGCAGACAGGCATCGGGCGAGCAGTACTTC. The encoded protein is CASSRQASGEQYF.

The rearrangement uses TRBV6-5 and TRBJ2-7; weak D call: TRBD2 (6 bases). CDR3 size: 13 residues. The V gene lost 8 bases and the J gene lost 2 bases, with 13 bases spanning the gap. Germline V lookup: CDR1 MNHEY, CDR2 SVGAGI. The CDR3 loop reads CASSPASAYEQYF. For the CDR3, the DNA is TGTGCCAGCTCCCCGGCTAGCGCCTACGAGCAGTACTTC.

V and J are TRBV6-1 and TRBJ1-2, with D unresolved. The germline V and J ends were trimmed by 3 bases and 5 bases, with 13 bases remaining between them. Germline values: CDR1 MNHNS, CDR2 SASEGT. The CDR3 runs to 14 residues. CDR3 sequence (DNA): TGTGCCAGCAGTGATACGGCGGAGGTGTATGGCTACACCTTC. Its translation: CASSDTAEVYGYTF.

As to this clone: The sample carries other DNA sequences with the same CDR3. The chain has TRBV2 and TRBJ2-7, with 9 bases identical to TRBD1. Germline V gene lookup returns CDR1 SNHLY and CDR2 FYNNEI. The CDR3 consists of 12 residues. V lost 6 bases to trimming and J lost 3 bases; unmatched junction nucleotides: 0. The CDR3 coding sequence is TGTGCCAGCAGGGACAGGGGCTACGAGCAGTACTTC. Translated, it gives CASRDRGYEQYF.

The gene calls are TRBV6-6 and TRBJ2-6; the D is unclear. V was trimmed by 1 base and J by 0 bases, leaving 7 bases between them. CDR1 is MNHNY and CDR2 is SVGAGI in the germline V gene (reference sequence). The CDR3 runs 16 residues. The CDR3 sequence: CASSYWAPSGANVLTF. The CDR3 DNA is TGTGCCAGCAGTTACTGGGCACCCTCTGGGGCCAACGTCCTGACTTTC.

The chain uses TRBV5-1 and TRBJ2-1; 13 bases fit TRBD2. The CDR3 has 15 amino acids. Germline trimming cut 6 bases from V and 8 bases from J; bases unmatched to any gene: 8. Germline loops: CDR1 SGHRS, CDR2 YFSETQ. The CDR3 loop reads CASKWTSGSLDEQFF. The DNA for the CDR3 is TGCGCCAGCAAATGGACTAGCGGGAGTTTGGATGAGCAGTTCTTC. The complete variable domain, with remaining parts taken from reference TRBV5-1 and TRBJ2-1, reads KAGVTQTPRYLIKTRGQQVTLSCSPISGHRSVSWYQQTPGQGLQFLFEYFSETQRNKGNFPGRFSGRQFSNSRSEMNVSTLELGDSALYLCASKWTSGSLDEQFFGPGTRLTVL.

This chain uses TRBV9 with TRBJ2-5, with TRBD1 matching over 7 bases. CDR3 size: 13 residues. The trim removed 4 bases at V and 3 bases at J, leaving 3 bases unmatched. Germline lookup yields CDR1 SGDLS and CDR2 YYNGEE. The CDR3 here is CASSLTGEETQYF. The CDR3 bases are TGTGCCAGCAGCCTAACAGGGGAAGAGACCCAGTACTTC.

The V and J genes are TRBV6-4 and TRBJ2-1; D possibly corresponds to TRBD1 (6 bases). CDR1 and CDR2 from the germline V gene are MRHNA and SNTAGT. This CDR3 has 15 residues. Trimming pared 2 bases from V and 5 bases from J, leaving 13 bases between. CDR3 protein: CASSDQGRGNNEQFF. DNA of the CDR3: TGTGCCAGCAGTGACCAGGGCAGGGGAAACAATGAGCAGTTCTTC.

The chain links TRBV28 to TRBJ2-2, with D tentatively TRBD1 (6 bases). The germline V gene encodes CDR1 MDHEN and CDR2 SYDVKM. The V gene lost 7 bases and the J gene lost 1 base, with 13 bases spanning the gap. The CDR3 is made up of 15 amino acids. The CDR3 reads CASKNTGLNTGELFF. The CDR3 DNA follows: TGTGCCAGCAAAAACACAGGGTTGAACACCGGGGAGCTGTTTTTT. Based on the CDR3 plus reference TRBV28 and TRBJ2-2, the full variable domain is DVKVTQSSRYLVKRTGEKVFLECVQDMDHENMFWYRQDPGLGLRLIYFSYDVKMKEKGDIPEGYSVSREKKERFSLILESASTNQTSMYLCASKNTGLNTGELFFGEGSRLTVL.

The CDR3 region is CASSVQGAGYSNQPQHF. The CDR3 DNA follows: TGTGCCAGCAGTGTTCAGGGCGCAGGATATAGCAATCAGCCCCAGCATTTT. The chain carries TRBV6-1 and TRBJ1-5; D may be TRBD1 (5 bases). Germline V gene data show CDR1 as MNHNS and CDR2 as SASEGT. CDR3 length: 17 amino acids. The germline V and J ends were trimmed by 4 bases and 0 bases, with 16 bases remaining between them.

This clone was observed a handful of times. The chain is built from TRBV6-5 and TRBJ1-6; perhaps TRBD1 as D (5 bases). The CDR3 is 15 residues long. V lost 0 bases, J lost 8 bases, and 11 bases lay in between. CDR1 and CDR2 from the germline V gene are MNHEY and SVGAGI. Here the CDR3 reads CASSYSRTGDSPLHF. The CDR3 DNA sequence: TGTGCCAGCAGTTACTCCCGGACGGGGGATTCACCCCTCCACTTT.

This clone was found a few times. The chain is built from TRBV7-9 and TRBJ2-7; 9 bases align to TRBD2. V trimming: 5 bases; J trimming: 4 bases; junction bases outside the gene matches: 15. The CDR3 loop spans 17 amino acids. The V gene's germline CDR1 is SEHNR and CDR2 FQNEAQ (reference sequence). The CDR3 DNA reads as TGTGCCAGCAGCCCCAGGGCTTCCCGGACTAGCGAGTACGAGCAGTACTTC. Protein product: CASSPRASRTSEYEQYF.

V gene TRBV3-1 (or the pseudogene TRBV3-2) combines with J gene TRBJ1-2; no reliable D call. Trimming stripped 1 base from V and 1 base from J, with 10 bases between. Germline V gene sequence: CDR1 LGHDT, CDR2 YNNKEL (reference sequence). This CDR3 region has 15 residues. CDR3 sequence: CASSQGIIGNYGYTF. The CDR3 DNA is TGTGCCAGCAGCCAAGGTATTATCGGTAACTATGGCTACACCTTC.

This clone was recorded once. This chain links TRBV28 with TRBJ2-2; 12 bases are a match to TRBD2. The CDR3 contains 15 residues. Germline V gives CDR1 MDHEN, CDR2 SYDVKM. J was trimmed by 8 bases and V by 5 bases; bases with no gene match: 6. The CDR3 sequence is CASSRLAGGQGELFF. The DNA of the CDR3 is TGTGCCAGCAGTCGTCTAGCGGGAGGGCAAGGGGAGCTGTTTTTT.

A remark on this clone: The sample holds other DNA sequences that translate to the same CDR3. The chain has TRBV2 and TRBJ2-3; D is undetermined. Germline CDR1 and CDR2: SNHLY and FYNNEI. The CDR3 consists of 11 residues. Trimming shortened V by 7 bases and J by 2 bases, and 4 bases separated the two germline ends. The CDR3 spells CASTYTDTQYF. The DNA for the CDR3 is TGTGCCAGCACCTACACAGATACGCAGTATTTT.

As concerns this clone: A junction end diverges from the germline sequence, so it may reflect a read error. This sequence joins TRBV5-1 and TRBJ2-2, with D perhaps TRBD1 (6 bases). Germline V gives CDR1 SGHRS, CDR2 YFSETQ. The CDR3 length is 14 residues. The CDR3 loop reads CASRLGADTGELFF. CDR3 coding DNA: TGCGCCAGCAGGTTGGGGGCCGACACCGGGGAGCTGTTTTTT.

This clone showed up just a few times. The chain recombines TRBV18 with TRBJ2-2; 9 bases match TRBD2. The V and J ends lost 5 bases and 4 bases, in that order; junction bases with no gene match: 14. Germline V CDR1 and CDR2: KGHSH, LQKENI. The CDR3 extends over 18 amino acids. The DNA for the CDR3 is TGTGCCAGCTCAGCGCTCCAACAAGCGGGAGGAGGCACCGGGGAGCTGTTTTTT. Amino acids: CASSALQQAGGGTGELFF. The full variable domain, rest sourced from reference TRBV18 and TRBJ2-2, is NAGVMQNPRHLVRRRGQEARLRCSPMKGHSHVYWYRQLPEEGLKFMVYLQKENIIDESGMPKERFSAEFPKEGPSILRIQQVVRGDSAAYFCASSALQQAGGGTGELFFGEGSRLTVL.

The J gene is TRBJ2-1, the V gene TRBV5-6, with 9 positions matching TRBD2. CDR3 length equals 15 residues. J gave up 4 bases and V 2 bases, and 4 bases lay outside the gene matches. Germline loops: CDR1 SGHDT, CDR2 YYEEEE. The CDR3 DNA reads as TGTGCCAGCAGCTTTTCTAGCGGGGCGTACAATGAGCAGTTCTTC. It encodes CASSFSSGAYNEQFF.

The rearrangement links TRBV7-9 to TRBJ2-1; 7 bases are a match to TRBD2. With 5 bases clipped from V and 6 bases from J, the junction kept 10 bases outside the gene matches. Germline CDR1 and CDR2: SEHNR and FQNEAQ (reference sequence). The CDR3 loop spans 15 amino acids. The CDR3, as DNA: TGTGCCAGCAGCCCCCCCCCGGCGGGAGCCAATGAGCAGTTCTTC. This encodes CASSPPPAGANEQFF. The variable domain in full, with the rest retrieved from reference TRBV7-9 and TRBJ2-1, is DTGVSQNPRHKITKRGQNVTFRCDPISEHNRLYWYRQTLGQGPEFLTYFQNEAQLEKSRLLSDRFSAERPKGSFSTLEIQRTEQGDSAMYLCASSPPPAGANEQFFGPGTRLTVL.

The chain carries TRBV19 and TRBJ1-1; TRBD1 matches 7 bases. CDR3 length: 15 amino acids. The J segment lost 0 bases and the V segment lost 4 bases, leaving 5 bases of the junction unmatched. Germline CDR1 and CDR2: LNHDA and SQIVND (reference sequence). The DNA for the CDR3 is TGTGCCAGTAGTACAGCCAGGGGGATGAACACTGAAGCTTTCTTT. This gives the protein CASSTARGMNTEAFF.

This clone is large. V gene TRBV19 combines with J gene TRBJ1-1; D remains ambiguous. This CDR3 comprises 13 residues. V shed 11 bases and J shed 11 bases, with 24 bases lying between them. Germline CDR1 and CDR2: LNHDA and SQIVND (reference sequence). CDR3 amino acids: CACNHGSTFEAFF. The CDR3 DNA follows: TGTGCCTGTAACCACGGGTCTACCTTCGAGGCTTTCTTT.

The chain carries TRBV4-1 and TRBJ1-5; D ambiguous. Germline CDR1 reads MGHRA; CDR2 reads YSYEKL. There are 15 residues in the CDR3. The V gene lost 1 base and the J gene lost 2 bases, with 9 bases spanning the gap. CDR3 in amino acids: CASSQAGGGNQPQHF. The CDR3 bases are TGCGCCAGCAGCCAAGCGGGAGGTGGCAATCAGCCCCAGCATTTT.

The chain couples TRBV27 to TRBJ2-1; 9 positions match TRBD2. Per germline, CDR1 MNHEY and CDR2 SMNVEV (reference sequence). The V segment lost 2 bases and the J segment 7 bases; nucleotides outside the gene matches: 6. This CDR3 region has 15 residues. CDR3 protein: CASSLLLAGRNEQFF. DNA of the CDR3: TGTGCCAGCAGTTTACTCCTAGCGGGACGTAATGAGCAGTTCTTC.

The chain is built from TRBV3-1 (or the pseudogene TRBV3-2) and TRBJ1-2, with D unclear. V lost 1 base and J 8 bases, leaving 8 bases between the germline ends. Germline V CDR1 and CDR2: LGHDT, YNNKEL (reference sequence). The CDR3 contains 12 residues. The CDR3 loop reads CASSQVARGYTF. CDR3 nucleotides: TGTGCCAGCAGCCAAGTAGCCCGCGGCTACACCTTC.

The V and J genes are TRBV27 and TRBJ1-3, with D unresolved. This CDR3 has 17 amino acids. With 2 bases removed from V and 1 base from J, the gap between germline ends came to 15 bases. The germline V gene encodes CDR1 MNHEY and CDR2 SMNVEV (reference sequence). Written as DNA, the CDR3 is TGTGCCAGCAGTTTACCTACTGCTGACTCTTCTGGAAACACCATATATTTT. It specifies CASSLPTADSSGNTIYF.